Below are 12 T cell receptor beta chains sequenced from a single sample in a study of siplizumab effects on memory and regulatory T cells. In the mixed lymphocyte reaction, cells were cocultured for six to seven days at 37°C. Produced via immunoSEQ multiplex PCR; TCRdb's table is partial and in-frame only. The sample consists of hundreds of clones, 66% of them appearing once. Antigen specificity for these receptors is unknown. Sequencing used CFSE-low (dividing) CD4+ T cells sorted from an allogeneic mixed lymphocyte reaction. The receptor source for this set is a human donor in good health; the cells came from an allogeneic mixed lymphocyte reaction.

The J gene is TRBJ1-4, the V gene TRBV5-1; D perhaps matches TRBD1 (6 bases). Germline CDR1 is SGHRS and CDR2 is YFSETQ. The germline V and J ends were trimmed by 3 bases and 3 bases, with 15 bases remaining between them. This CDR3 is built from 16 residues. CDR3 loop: CASSSGQTFPNEKLFF. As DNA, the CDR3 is TGCGCCAGCAGCTCCGGACAGACATTCCCTAATGAAAAACTGTTTTTT. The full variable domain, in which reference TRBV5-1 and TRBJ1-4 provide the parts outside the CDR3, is KAGVTQTPRYLIKTRGQQVTLSCSPISGHRSVSWYQQTPGQGLQFLFEYFSETQRNKGNFPGRFSGRQFSNSRSEMNVSTLELGDSALYLCASSSGQTFPNEKLFFGSGTQLSVL.

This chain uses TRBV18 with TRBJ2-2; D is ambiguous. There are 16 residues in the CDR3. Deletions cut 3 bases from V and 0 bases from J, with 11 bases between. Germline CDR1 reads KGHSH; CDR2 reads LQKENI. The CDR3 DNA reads TGTGCCAGCTCACCCGGTATCGTCGCGAACACCGGGGAGCTGTTTTTT. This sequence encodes CASSPGIVANTGELFF.

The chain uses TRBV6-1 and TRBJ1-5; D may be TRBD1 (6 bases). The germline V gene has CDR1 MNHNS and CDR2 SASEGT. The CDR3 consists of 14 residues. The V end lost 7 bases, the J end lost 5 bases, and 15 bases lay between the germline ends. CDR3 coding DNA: TGTGCCAGCAACCAAGACAGGAGCCATCAGCCCCAGCATTTT. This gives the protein CASNQDRSHQPQHF.

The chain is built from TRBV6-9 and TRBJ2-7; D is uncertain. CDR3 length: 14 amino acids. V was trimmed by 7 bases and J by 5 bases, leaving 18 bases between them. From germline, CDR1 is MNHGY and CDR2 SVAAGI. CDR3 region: CASNLGLVGNEQYF. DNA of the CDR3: TGTGCCAGCAACCTCGGGCTAGTAGGCAACGAGCAGTACTTC.

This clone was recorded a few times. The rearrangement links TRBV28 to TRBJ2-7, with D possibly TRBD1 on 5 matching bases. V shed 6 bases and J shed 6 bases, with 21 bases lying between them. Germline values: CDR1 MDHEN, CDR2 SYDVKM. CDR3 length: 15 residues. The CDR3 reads CASRSPATTGVEQYF. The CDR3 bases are TGTGCCAGCAGATCTCCCGCAACTACAGGTGTCGAGCAGTACTTC.

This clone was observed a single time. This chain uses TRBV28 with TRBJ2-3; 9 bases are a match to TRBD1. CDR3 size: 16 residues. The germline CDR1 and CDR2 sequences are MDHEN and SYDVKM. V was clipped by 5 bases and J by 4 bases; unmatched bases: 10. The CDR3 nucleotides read TGTGCCAGCAGTCCGCGAGGGACAGGGAGGTCAGATACGCAGTATTTT. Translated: CASSPRGTGRSDTQYF.

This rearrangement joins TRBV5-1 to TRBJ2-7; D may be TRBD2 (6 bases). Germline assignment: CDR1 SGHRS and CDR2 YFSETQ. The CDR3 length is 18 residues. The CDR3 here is CAPAATTPRELLSYEQYF. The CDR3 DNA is TGCGCGCCAGCAGCGACCACTCCCCGGGAGCTCCTCTCCTACGAGCAGTACTTC.

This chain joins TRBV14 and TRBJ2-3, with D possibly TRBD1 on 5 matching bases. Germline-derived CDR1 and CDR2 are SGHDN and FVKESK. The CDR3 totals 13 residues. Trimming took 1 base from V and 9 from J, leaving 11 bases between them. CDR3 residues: CASSQVRVGTQYF. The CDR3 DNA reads TGTGCCAGCAGCCAAGTCAGGGTAGGGACGCAGTATTTT.

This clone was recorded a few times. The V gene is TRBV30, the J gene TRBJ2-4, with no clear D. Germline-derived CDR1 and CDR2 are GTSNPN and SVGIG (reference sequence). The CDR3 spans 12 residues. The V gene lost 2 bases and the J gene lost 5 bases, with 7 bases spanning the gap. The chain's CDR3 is CAWSTSQNIQYF. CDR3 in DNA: TGTGCCTGGAGTACCTCCCAAAACATTCAGTACTTC.

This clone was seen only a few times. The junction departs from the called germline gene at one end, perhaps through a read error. The CDR3 protein is CSVGTLSSHNEQFF. The CDR3 nucleotides are TGCAGCGTTGGGACTTTAAGCTCCCACAATGAGCAGTTCTTC. The rearrangement uses TRBV29-1 and TRBJ2-1; D perhaps matches TRBD2 (5 bases). This CDR3 comprises 14 residues. The V gene's germline CDR1 is SQVTM and CDR2 ANQGSEA.

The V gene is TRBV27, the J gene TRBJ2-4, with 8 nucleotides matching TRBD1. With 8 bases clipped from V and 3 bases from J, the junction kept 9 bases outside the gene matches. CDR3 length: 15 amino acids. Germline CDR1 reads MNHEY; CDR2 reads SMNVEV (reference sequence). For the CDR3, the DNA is TGTGCCAGCGTAACCCGACAGGGGAGCAAAAACATTCAGTACTTC. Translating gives CASVTRQGSKNIQYF.

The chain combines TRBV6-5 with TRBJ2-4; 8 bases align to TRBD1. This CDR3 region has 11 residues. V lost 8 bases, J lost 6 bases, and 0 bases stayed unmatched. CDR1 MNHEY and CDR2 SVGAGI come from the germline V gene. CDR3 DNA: TGTGCCAGCGGACAGGGAAACATTCAGTACTTC. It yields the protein CASGQGNIQYF.